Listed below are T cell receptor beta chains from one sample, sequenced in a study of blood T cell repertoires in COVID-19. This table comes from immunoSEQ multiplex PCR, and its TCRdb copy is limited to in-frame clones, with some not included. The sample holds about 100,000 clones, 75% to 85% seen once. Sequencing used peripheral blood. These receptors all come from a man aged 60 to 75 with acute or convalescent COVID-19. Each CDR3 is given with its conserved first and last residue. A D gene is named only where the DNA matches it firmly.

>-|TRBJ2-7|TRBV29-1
CSVWGGIRYEQYF
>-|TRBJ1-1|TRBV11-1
CASSPGTQAFF
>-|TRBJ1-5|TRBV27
CASSFFVGQPQHF
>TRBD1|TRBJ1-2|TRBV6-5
CASSSTGAGYGYTF
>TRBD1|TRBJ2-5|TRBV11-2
CASSLSRTGLETQYF
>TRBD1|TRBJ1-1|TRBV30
CAWTHLTGDTEAFF
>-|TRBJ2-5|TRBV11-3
CASSREGGKTQYF
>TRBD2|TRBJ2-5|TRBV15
CATSLAGVIGETQYF
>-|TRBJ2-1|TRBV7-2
CASSLIGGAEAYNEQFF
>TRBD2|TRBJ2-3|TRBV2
CASRIAGDTQYF
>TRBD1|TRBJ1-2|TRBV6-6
CASSLTGSAYGYTF
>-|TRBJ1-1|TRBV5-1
CASSLSTGTITEAFF
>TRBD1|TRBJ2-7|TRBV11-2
CASSLRTGGEQYF
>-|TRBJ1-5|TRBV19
CASSMLSNQPQHF
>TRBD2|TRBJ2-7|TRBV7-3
CASSSGTSGEQYF
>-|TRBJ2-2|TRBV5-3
CARSLSNDKSPGELFF
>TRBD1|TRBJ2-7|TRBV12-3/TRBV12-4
CASSPTGDEQYF
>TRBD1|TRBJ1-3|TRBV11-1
CASSFGTDAGNTIYF
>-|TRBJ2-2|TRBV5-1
CASSLRDTYTGELFF
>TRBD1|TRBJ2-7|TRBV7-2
CASRLDRDPTHGQYF
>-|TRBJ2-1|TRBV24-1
CATSDAQGLNNEQFF
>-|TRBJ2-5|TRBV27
CASSFILGTPLRAQYF
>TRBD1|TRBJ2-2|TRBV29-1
CSVTGGGTNTGELFF
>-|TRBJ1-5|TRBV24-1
CATSSDSSNQPQHF
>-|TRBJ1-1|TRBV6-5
CASSYDTLEAFF
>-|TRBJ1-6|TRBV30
CAWSTGQIAPLHF
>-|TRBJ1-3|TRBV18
CASSPDTQSNTIYF
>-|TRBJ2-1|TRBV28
CASSLEAEHNGQFF
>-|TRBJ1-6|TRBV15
CATSRDPGGGSPLHF
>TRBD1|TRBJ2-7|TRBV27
CASSFRTGAIYEQYF
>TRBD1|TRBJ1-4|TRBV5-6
CASSLGDRVEKLFF
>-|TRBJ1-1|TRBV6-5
CASSPRGFGTEAFF
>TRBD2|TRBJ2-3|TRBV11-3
CASSIQGGLAGADTQYF
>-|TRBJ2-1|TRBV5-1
CASSFEGRNEQFF
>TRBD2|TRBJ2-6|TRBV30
CAWRPRLAGFSGANVLTF
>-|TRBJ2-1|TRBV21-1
CASSKDATSGTPYNEQFF
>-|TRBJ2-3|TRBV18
CASSPPAGGYPNF
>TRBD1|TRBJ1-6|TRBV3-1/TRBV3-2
CASSQVDRGLNSPLHF
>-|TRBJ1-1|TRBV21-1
CASTDADRNTEAFF
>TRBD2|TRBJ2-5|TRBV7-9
CASSLARAASGGYQETQYF
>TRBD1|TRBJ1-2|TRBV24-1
CATSDLRDRGNYGYTF
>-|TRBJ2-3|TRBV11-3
CASSLGSGVDTQYF
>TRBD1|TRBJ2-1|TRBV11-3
CASSLPGQYGNEQFF
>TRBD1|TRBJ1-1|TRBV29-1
CSNNGQAKNTEAFF